This TCR beta chain was retrieved from a study of spatial heterogeneity in lung cancer. Study-level information: The study observed each unique TCR and UMI combination more than ten times on average in raw reads.

The time point is: sample taken at primary tumor resection. Sequencing of whole RNA from tumor, nontumor lung or frozen PBMC involved no sorting. This clonotype was observed at least ten times. Its cognate antigen is unknown. Trimming left V 6 bases short and J 4 bases short, with 10 bases between. Germline loops: CDR1 SNHLY, CDR2 FYNNEI. The length of the CDR3 is 13 residues. Study-level points and caveats: Blood contained ubiquitous expanded tumor TCRs more at resection than at follow-up.

In TCRdb, the 5' RACE reads were re-called with MiXCR into one record per CDR3 protein. The table shows over 90,000 distinct CDR3 sequences, with roughly 8.7% occurring only once. This TCR derives from a male donor with early-stage non-small cell lung cancer. The specimen comprised PBMCs, sampled at surgery. The chain uses TRBV2 and TRBJ2-1; D perhaps matches TRBD1 (5 bases). The DNA of the CDR3 is TGTGCCAGCAGCGTGGACACGTACAATGAGCAGTTCTTC. It encodes CASSVDTYNEQFF.